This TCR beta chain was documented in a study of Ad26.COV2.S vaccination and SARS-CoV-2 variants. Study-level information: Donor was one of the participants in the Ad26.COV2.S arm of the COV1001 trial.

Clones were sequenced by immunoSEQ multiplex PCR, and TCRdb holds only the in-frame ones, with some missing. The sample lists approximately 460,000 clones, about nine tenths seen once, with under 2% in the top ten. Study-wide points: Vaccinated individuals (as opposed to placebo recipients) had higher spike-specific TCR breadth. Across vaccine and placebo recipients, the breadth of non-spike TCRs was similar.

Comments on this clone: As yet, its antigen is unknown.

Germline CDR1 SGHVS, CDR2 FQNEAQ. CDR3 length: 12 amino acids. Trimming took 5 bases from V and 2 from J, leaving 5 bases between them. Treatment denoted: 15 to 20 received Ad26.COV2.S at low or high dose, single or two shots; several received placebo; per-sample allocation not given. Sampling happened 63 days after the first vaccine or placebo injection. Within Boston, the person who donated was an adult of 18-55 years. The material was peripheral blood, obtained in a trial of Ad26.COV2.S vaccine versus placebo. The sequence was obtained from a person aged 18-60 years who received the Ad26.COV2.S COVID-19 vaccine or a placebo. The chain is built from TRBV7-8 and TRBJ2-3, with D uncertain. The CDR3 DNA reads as TGTGCCAGCAGCCCGGACACAGATACGCAGTATTTT. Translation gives CASSPDTDTQYF.